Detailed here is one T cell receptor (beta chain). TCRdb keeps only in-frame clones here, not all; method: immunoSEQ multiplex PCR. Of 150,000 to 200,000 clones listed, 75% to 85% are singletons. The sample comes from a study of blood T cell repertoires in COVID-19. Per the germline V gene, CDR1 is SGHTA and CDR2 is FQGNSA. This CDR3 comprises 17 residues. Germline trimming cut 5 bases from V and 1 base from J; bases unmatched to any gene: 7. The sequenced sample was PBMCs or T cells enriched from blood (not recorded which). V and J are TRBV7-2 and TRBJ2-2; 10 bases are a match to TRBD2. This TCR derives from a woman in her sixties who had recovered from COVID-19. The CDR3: CASSPAPSGGNTGELFF. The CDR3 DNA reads TGTGCCAGCAGCCCAGCCCCTAGCGGGGGGAACACCGGGGAGCTGTTTTTT.